This TCR beta chain stems from a study of blood T cell repertoires in COVID-19. Whole-study context: Specimens from acute and convalescent COVID-19 originated in the United States, Italy and Spain. Nucleic acid was either cDNA or gDNA, and it came from T cells, B-cell-depleted T cells, or PBMCs.

The germline CDR1 and CDR2 sequences are SEHNR and FQNEAQ (reference sequence). V dropped 0 bases and J dropped 2 bases, with 8 bases sitting between them. The CDR3 consists of 15 residues. Original methodology: Cell counts per sample came from amplifying reference gene primers. TCRdb's copy holds only in-frame clones and misses some; the assay was immunoSEQ multiplex PCR. V, J and clone size reflect that table, while D and trimming were determined from the DNA. The sample yields hundreds of thousands of clones, just under 85% seen once. The clonotype originates from a man older than 75 with acute or convalescent COVID-19. This chain joins TRBV7-9 and TRBJ1-5; no firm D call. Source material: peripheral blood. The CDR3 nucleotides are TGTGCCAGCAGCTTAGCGAGCGTGGGCAATCAGCCCCAGCATTTT. Protein sequence: CASSLASVGNQPQHF.